One sample yielded the 10 T cell receptor beta chains listed below, sequenced in a study of CD8 T cells in Susac syndrome. After extraction with the RNeasy kit, roughly 0.5 to 1 ug of the RNA was reverse transcribed using random hexamers. TCRdb re-derived calls from the immunoSEQ multiplex PCR reads in MiXCR, one entry per CDR3 protein. In the table there are around 280,000 distinct CDR3 sequences, around 92% of which are singletons. The sample consisted of CD4+ T cells from PBMCs. These receptors were obtained from a human donor with multiple sclerosis.

The chain couples TRBV7-6 to TRBJ2-5, with 7 bases lining up with TRBD2. Germline CDR1 SGHVS, CDR2 FNYEAQ. The V segment lost 5 bases and the J segment 13 bases; nucleotides outside the gene matches: 13. There are 13 residues in the CDR3. This CDR3 reads CASSLLTSRVLYF. DNA of the CDR3: TGTGCCAGCAGCCTATTGACTAGCCGCGTATTGTACTTC. The entire variable domain, with the rest obtained from reference TRBV7-6 and TRBJ2-5, is as follows: GAGVSQSPRYKVTKRGQDVALRCDPISGHVSLYWYRQALGQGPEFLTYFNYEAQQDKSGLPNDRFSAERPEGSISTLTIQRTEQRDSAMYRCASSLLTSRVLYFGPGTRLLVL.

The J gene is TRBJ2-7, the V gene TRBV12-3 or TRBV12-4; tentatively, D is TRBD1 or TRBD2 (5 bases each). This CDR3 comprises 14 residues. Deletions cut 0 bases from V and 6 bases from J, with 12 bases between. The CDR3, as DNA: TGTGCCAGCAGTTTAGCGCTTCTAGGGACCGAGCAGTACTTC. Its translation is CASSLALLGTEQYF.

The chain recombines TRBV5-1 with TRBJ2-3, with 9 bases that match TRBD2. Germline assignment: CDR1 SGHRS and CDR2 YFSETQ. The CDR3 loop spans 15 amino acids. V lost 1 base, J lost 3 bases, and 3 bases stayed unmatched. The CDR3 coding sequence is TGCGCCAGCAGCTTGTCCGCGGGAGGGACAGATACGCAGTATTTT. Amino acid sequence: CASSLSAGGTDTQYF.

The chain links TRBV4-1 to TRBJ2-7; D is tentatively TRBD1 or TRBD2 (5 bases each). Trimming removed 4 bases from V and 0 bases from J, with 19 bases in between. CDR1 MGHRA and CDR2 YSYEKL come from the germline V gene. The CDR3 is made up of 17 amino acids. The CDR3 DNA reads as TGCGCCAGCAGCCCCCCTCCCCTCCGGGACGACTCCTACGAGCAGTACTTC. Translating it yields CASSPPPLRDDSYEQYF.

This chain links TRBV12-3 or TRBV12-4 with TRBJ2-3, with D unclear. V was clipped by 6 bases and J by 1 base, with 11 bases between them. The CDR3 is 14 amino acids. CDR3 nucleotides: TGTGCCAGCAGGATCGGTGTCGGCACAGATACGCAGTATTTT. Its protein is CASRIGVGTDTQYF.

V gene TRBV4-2 combines with J gene TRBJ2-3, with 8 positions matching TRBD2. The CDR3 runs to 18 residues. J gave up 4 bases and V 1 base, and 13 bases lay outside the gene matches. Germline V gives CDR1 LGHNA, CDR2 YNFKEQ. The CDR3, as DNA: TGTGCCAGCAGCCAAGTCCCCGGGGGGGCGATTGGCGCAGATACGCAGTATTTT. Its translation: CASSQVPGGAIGADTQYF.

The genes are TRBV9 and TRBJ1-6; a weak D match, TRBD1 (6 bases). CDR1 is SGDLS and CDR2 is YYNGEE in the germline V gene. The CDR3 is 14 residues long. Trimming took off 3 bases at V and 7 bases at J, with 11 bases between the two ends. CDR3 region: CASSATGLNSPLHF. For the CDR3, the DNA is TGTGCCAGCAGCGCCACAGGGTTGAATTCACCCCTCCACTTT. The complete variable domain, with remaining parts taken from reference TRBV9 and TRBJ1-6, reads DSGVTQTPKHLITATGQRVTLRCSPRSGDLSVYWYQQSLDQGLQFLIQYYNGEERAKGNILERFSAQQFPDLHSELNLSSLELGDSALYFCASSATGLNSPLHFGNGTRLTVT.

In this sample, this clonotype turned up a few times. The genes are TRBV5-1 and TRBJ2-5; 7 bases map to TRBD1. This CDR3 has 13 residues. In germline, CDR1 is SGHRS, CDR2 YFSETQ. Trimming took 2 bases from V and 3 from J; bases not matched to a gene: 1. The CDR3 DNA follows: TGCGCCAGCAGCTTCGGGACAGAAGAGACCCAGTACTTC. As protein: CASSFGTEETQYF. The full variable domain, in which reference TRBV5-1 and TRBJ2-5 provide the parts outside the CDR3, is KAGVTQTPRYLIKTRGQQVTLSCSPISGHRSVSWYQQTPGQGLQFLFEYFSETQRNKGNFPGRFSGRQFSNSRSEMNVSTLELGDSALYLCASSFGTEETQYFGPGTRLLVL.

This clonotype turned up a few times. The chain combines TRBV12-3 or TRBV12-4 with TRBJ2-3, with a weak D call TRBD2 (6 bases). The CDR3 covers 15 residues. Trimming stripped 2 bases from V and 1 base from J, with 10 bases between. The CDR3 DNA reads TGTGCCAGCAGTTTATCCGGGACTGGCACAGATACGCAGTATTTT. Its translation: CASSLSGTGTDTQYF.

The chain links TRBV3-1 to TRBJ2-7; possibly TRBD2 for D (6 bases). Germline CDR1 and CDR2: LGHDT and YNNKEL (reference sequence). V lost 1 base to trimming and J lost 7 bases, with 14 bases between them. This CDR3 region has 14 residues. DNA of the CDR3: TGTGCCAGCAGCCAAGGGACATCGGCGGGAGAGCAGTACTTC. The encoded protein is CASSQGTSAGEQYF.